The 22 T cell receptor beta chains given below trace back to one sample, sequenced in a study of blood T cell repertoires in COVID-19. Clones were sequenced by immunoSEQ multiplex PCR, and TCRdb holds only the in-frame ones, with some missing. The sample has fewer than 400,000 clones, roughly 90% seen once. Sequencing was done on a sample of PBMCs or T cells enriched from blood (not recorded which). The receptor source for this set is a man aged 60-69 years who had recovered from COVID-19.

The rearrangement uses TRBV9 and TRBJ2-3, with D perhaps matching TRBD1 (6 bases). The CDR3 extends over 15 amino acids. Trimming pared 0 bases from V and 0 bases from J, leaving 8 bases between. Germline CDR1 and CDR2: SGDLS and YYNGEE. The CDR3 DNA is TGTGCCAGCAGCGTAGGGACAGCAAGCACAGATACGCAGTATTTT. The encoded protein is CASSVGTASTDTQYF. The full variable domain, its missing parts supplied by reference TRBV9 and TRBJ2-3, is DSGVTQTPKHLITATGQRVTLRCSPRSGDLSVYWYQQSLDQGLQFLIQYYNGEERAKGNILERFSAQQFPDLHSELNLSSLELGDSALYFCASSVGTASTDTQYFGPGTRLTVL.

The CDR3 nucleotides are TGTGCCAGTAGTATACCAGGGAACGAAAAACTGTTTTTT. Translating gives CASSIPGNEKLFF. The rearrangement joins TRBV19 to TRBJ1-4, with a tentative D call TRBD1 (5 bases). The CDR3 totals 13 residues. V lost 2 bases and J lost 8, with 9 bases in between. The germline V gene encodes CDR1 LNHDA and CDR2 SQIVND (reference sequence).

This clone has a handful of counts. The genes are TRBV3-1 (or the pseudogene TRBV3-2) and TRBJ2-7; perhaps TRBD1 as D (6 bases). Germline loops: CDR1 LGHDT, CDR2 YNNKEL (reference sequence). V was clipped by 2 bases and J by 6 bases, with 14 bases between them. This CDR3 has 14 amino acids. CDR3 sequence (DNA): TGTGCCAGCAGCCAACCAGGGGTAGGGGGCGAGCAGTACTTC. Translation gives CASSQPGVGGEQYF.

This clone came up once. The V gene is TRBV29-1, the J gene TRBJ2-1; 8 bases align to TRBD2. With V trimmed by 8 bases and J by 10 bases, 13 bases remained unmatched. The CDR3 length is 13 residues. Germline V lookup: CDR1 SQVTM, CDR2 ANQGSEA. CDR3 in amino acids: CSFEQAGVREQFF. CDR3 DNA sequence: TGCAGCTTCGAACAAGCGGGAGTAAGGGAGCAGTTCTTC.

V usage is TRBV6-6 and J usage is TRBJ1-1; the match to TRBD1 covers 10 bases. V gave up 2 bases and J gave up 11 bases; unmatched junction bases: 8. The CDR3 totals 14 residues. Looked up from germline, CDR1 is MNHNY and CDR2 is SVGAGI (reference sequence). The CDR3 nucleotides read TGTGCCAGCAGTTACAACGGACAGGGGGTTGGGGCTTTCTTT. Encoded protein: CASSYNGQGVGAFF.

The genes are TRBV5-4 and TRBJ1-1, with D hard to call. CDR1 and CDR2 from the germline V gene are SGHNT and YYREEE (reference sequence). The CDR3 extends over 13 amino acids. Trimming removed 4 bases from V and 4 bases from J, with 11 bases in between. The CDR3 DNA follows: TGTGCCAGCAGCCGTGACATGGTCACTGAAGCTTTCTTT. Translation gives CASSRDMVTEAFF.

This sequence joins TRBV4-3 and TRBJ2-1, with 11 bases lining up with TRBD2. Germline lookup yields CDR1 LGHNA and CDR2 YSLEER. CDR3 length: 17 residues. The V and J ends lost 3 bases and 5 bases, in that order; junction bases with no gene match: 9. The CDR3 reads CASSHLRGSGRDNEQFF. The CDR3 nucleotides are TGCGCCAGCAGCCACCTCCGGGGTAGCGGGAGGGACAATGAGCAGTTCTTC.

The rearrangement links TRBV12-3 or TRBV12-4 to TRBJ2-3, with 8 positions matching TRBD2. This CDR3 has 13 residues. Trimming cost V 6 bases and J 6 bases; bases outside gene matches: 5. The CDR3 spells CASSGLAWDTQYF. CDR3 DNA sequence: TGTGCCAGCAGCGGACTAGCATGGGATACGCAGTATTTT.

This clone was detected a few times. V and J are TRBV4-2 and TRBJ2-1; 9 bases map to TRBD2. From germline, CDR1 is LGHNA and CDR2 YNFKEQ. J was trimmed by 5 bases and V by 0 bases; bases with no gene match: 11. The CDR3 loop spans 18 amino acids. CDR3 nucleotide sequence: TGTGCCAGCAGCCAAGATCGGGCTAGCGGGATTGGCGACAATGAGCAGTTCTTC. Amino acids: CASSQDRASGIGDNEQFF.

The J gene is TRBJ2-3, the V gene TRBV29-1; possible D gene TRBD2, 5 bases. The V end was cut by 2 bases, the J end by 5 bases, with 11 bases between. There are 13 residues in the CDR3. Germline assignment: CDR1 SQVTM and CDR2 ANQGSEA. Here the CDR3 reads CSVESNEGDTQYF. In DNA form, the CDR3 reads TGCAGCGTTGAAAGTAATGAGGGAGATACGCAGTATTTT.

V gene TRBV7-3 combines with J gene TRBJ2-2; 12 nucleotides line up with TRBD2. This CDR3 spans 17 amino acids. The germline CDR1 and CDR2 sequences are SGHTA and FQGTGA. With V trimmed by 0 bases and J by 2 bases, 1 base remained unmatched. The chain's CDR3 is CASSLTGLAGNTGELFF. DNA for the CDR3: TGTGCCAGCAGCTTAACCGGACTAGCGGGAAACACCGGGGAGCTGTTTTTT.

This clone was seen a single time. This chain connects TRBV19 to TRBJ2-5; maybe TRBD2 (8 bases). The CDR3 runs to 17 residues. The V gene lost 11 bases and the J gene lost 4 bases, with 29 bases spanning the gap. Germline V gives CDR1 LNHDA, CDR2 SQIVND (reference sequence). The CDR3 nucleotides read TGTGCCTCGTCCCCAGGGGGGAGCGGGAGTTTTACAGAGACCCAGTACTTC. This sequence encodes CASSPGGSGSFTETQYF.

In this sample, this clone turned up once. This sequence joins TRBV30 and TRBJ1-5, with TRBD1 identical over 7 bases. Germline values: CDR1 GTSNPN, CDR2 SVGIG (reference sequence). V dropped 4 bases and J dropped 2; count of bases not matched to a gene: 2. CDR3 size: 13 residues. Here the CDR3 reads CAWTGGGNQPQHF. CDR3 nucleotides: TGTGCCTGGACAGGGGGAGGCAATCAGCCCCAGCATTTT.

This clone was found once. V usage is TRBV21-1 and J usage is TRBJ2-7; TRBD2, the D gene given by the table, was not confirmed from the DNA. TRBV21-1 is listed as a pseudogene. The CDR3 spans 16 residues. The CDR3 DNA is TGTGCCAGCAGCAAATCTTCTAGTTTTGTCTCCTACGAGCAGTACTTC. Its translation is CASSKSSSFVSYEQYF.

The chain couples TRBV5-6 to TRBJ1-2, with 11 bases identical to TRBD1. This CDR3 spans 16 amino acids. The V gene's germline CDR1 is SGHDT and CDR2 YYEEEE. V lost 4 bases, J lost 4 bases, and 9 bases stayed unmatched. CDR3 DNA sequence: TGTGCCAGCAGCGCCGGGACAGGGGGTTTAGGCTATGGCTACACCTTC. It yields the protein CASSAGTGGLGYGYTF.

J is TRBJ1-2 and V is TRBV5-1, with TRBD1 matching over 9 bases. Germline loops: CDR1 SGHRS, CDR2 YFSETQ. Unmatched junction bases numbered 14, after V lost 7 bases and J lost 4 bases. The CDR3 consists of 16 residues. The CDR3 DNA follows: TGCGCCAGCCGCCCCCCGGGACAGGGATTTGGCTATGGCTACACCTTC. This translates into CASRPPGQGFGYGYTF. Full variable domain (missing parts from reference TRBV5-1 and TRBJ1-2): KAGVTQTPRYLIKTRGQQVTLSCSPISGHRSVSWYQQTPGQGLQFLFEYFSETQRNKGNFPGRFSGRQFSNSRSEMNVSTLELGDSALYLCASRPPGQGFGYGYTFGSGTRLTVV.

V gene TRBV11-3 combines with J gene TRBJ1-3, with no clear D. Germline CDR1 and CDR2: SGHNT and YENEEA. The CDR3 totals 15 residues. The V end lost 5 bases, the J end lost 0 bases, and 11 bases lay between the germline ends. CDR3 loop: CASSPSSTSGNTIYF. The CDR3 nucleotides read TGTGCCAGCAGCCCGAGTTCCACCTCTGGAAACACCATATATTTT.

CDR3 region: CASRLAGTGGSYEQYF. The DNA of the CDR3 is TGTGCAAGTCGCTTAGCCGGGACAGGGGGCTCCTACGAGCAGTACTTC. V is TRBV12-2 and J is TRBJ2-7; no DNA check was done on the table's D call, TRBD1. TRBV12-2 is described as a pseudogene. The CDR3 runs to 16 residues.

DNA for the CDR3: TGCGCCAGCAGCGTACGGGACAGTCTGGGGCCCCAGCATTTT. It is translated as CASSVRDSLGPQHF. The chain carries TRBV4-1 and TRBJ1-5, with TRBD1 matching 7 bases. V was clipped by 5 bases and J by 9 bases; unmatched bases: 10. This CDR3 is 14 amino acids long. The germline CDR1 and CDR2 sequences are MGHRA and YSYEKL.

The rearrangement uses TRBV9 and TRBJ2-7; 8 nucleotides align to TRBD1. V lost 0 bases and J lost 6; bases outside the gene matches: 5. The germline V gene encodes CDR1 SGDLS and CDR2 YYNGEE. The CDR3 consists of 14 residues. In DNA form, the CDR3 reads TGTGCCAGCAGCGTAGTGGCAGGGGGCGGCGAGCAGTACTTC. It encodes CASSVVAGGGEQYF.

The V gene is TRBV18, the J gene TRBJ2-7; 7 bases map to TRBD2. The germline V gene has CDR1 KGHSH and CDR2 LQKENI. There are 13 residues in the CDR3. V gave up 4 bases and J gave up 4 bases; unmatched junction bases: 4. The CDR3 region is CASSRGLDYEQYF. CDR3 bases: TGTGCCAGCTCACGCGGACTAGATTACGAGCAGTACTTC.

The chain recombines TRBV5-8 with TRBJ2-3; 8 nucleotides line up with TRBD1. After removal of 3 bases from V and 4 bases from J, the junction contained 7 bases not matched to a gene. The CDR3 runs to 15 residues. The germline gives CDR1 SGHTS, CDR2 YDEGEE. CDR3 sequence reads: CASSSDSDRADTQYF. As DNA, the CDR3 is TGTGCCAGCAGCTCCGATTCGGACAGGGCAGATACGCAGTATTTT. Full variable domain (rest looked up from reference TRBV5-8 and TRBJ2-3): EAGVTQSPTHLIKTRGQQATLRCSPISGHTSVYWYQQALGLGLQFLLWYDEGEERNRGNFPPRFSGRQFPNYSSELNVNALELEDSALYLCASSSDSDRADTQYFGPGTRLTVL.